This T cell receptor (beta chain) came from a study of blood T cell repertoires in COVID-19. Profiled with immunoSEQ multiplex PCR; TCRdb holds only in-frame clones, not every one. The table includes about 280,000 clones, approximately 83% detected once. The CDR3 has 16 residues. Trimming removed 0 bases from V and 4 bases from J, with 16 bases in between. Germline-derived CDR1 and CDR2 are SGHRS and YFSETQ. This TCR came from a woman in her seventies with acute or convalescent COVID-19. Sequences were obtained from peripheral blood. J is TRBJ1-1 and V is TRBV5-1; D uncertain. CDR3 loop: CASSLAGGGRTTEAFF. The CDR3 DNA reads TGCGCCAGCAGCTTGGCGGGTGGAGGTCGAACCACTGAAGCTTTCTTT.